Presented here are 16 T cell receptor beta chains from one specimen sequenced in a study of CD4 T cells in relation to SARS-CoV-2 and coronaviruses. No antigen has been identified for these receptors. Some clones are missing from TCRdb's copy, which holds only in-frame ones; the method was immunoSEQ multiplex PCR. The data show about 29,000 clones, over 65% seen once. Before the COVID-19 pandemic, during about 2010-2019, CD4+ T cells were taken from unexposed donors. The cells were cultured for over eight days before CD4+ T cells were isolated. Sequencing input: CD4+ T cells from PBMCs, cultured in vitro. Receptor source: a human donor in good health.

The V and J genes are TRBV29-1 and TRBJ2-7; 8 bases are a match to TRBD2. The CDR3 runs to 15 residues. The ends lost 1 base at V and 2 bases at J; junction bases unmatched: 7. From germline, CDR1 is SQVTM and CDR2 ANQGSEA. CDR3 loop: CSVEAGGGSTYEQYF. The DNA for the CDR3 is TGCAGCGTTGAAGCCGGCGGGGGGTCTACCTACGAGCAGTACTTC.

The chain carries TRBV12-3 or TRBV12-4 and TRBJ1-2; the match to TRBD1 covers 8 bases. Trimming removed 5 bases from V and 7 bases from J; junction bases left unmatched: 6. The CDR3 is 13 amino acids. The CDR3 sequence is CASSADRAAGYTF. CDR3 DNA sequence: TGTGCCAGCAGTGCGGACAGGGCGGCTGGCTACACCTTC.

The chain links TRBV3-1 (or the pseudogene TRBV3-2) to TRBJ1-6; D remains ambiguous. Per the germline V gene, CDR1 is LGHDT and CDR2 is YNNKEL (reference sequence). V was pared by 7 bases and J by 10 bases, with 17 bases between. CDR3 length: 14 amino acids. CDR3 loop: CASTLGWRGSPLHF. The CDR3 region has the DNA TGTGCCAGCACCCTAGGGTGGCGGGGATCACCCCTCCACTTT.

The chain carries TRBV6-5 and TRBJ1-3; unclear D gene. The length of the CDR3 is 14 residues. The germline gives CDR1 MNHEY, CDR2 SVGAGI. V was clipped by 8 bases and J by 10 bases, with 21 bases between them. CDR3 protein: CASRGGPPFLTIYF. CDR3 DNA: TGTGCCAGCCGAGGCGGGCCCCCCTTTCTAACCATATATTTT.

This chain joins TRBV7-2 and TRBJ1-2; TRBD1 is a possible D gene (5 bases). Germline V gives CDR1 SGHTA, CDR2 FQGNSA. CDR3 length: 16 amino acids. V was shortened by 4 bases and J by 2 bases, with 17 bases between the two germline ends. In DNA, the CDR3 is TGTGCCAGCAGCTCCAGACGTGGCGGGACCAACTATGGCTACACCTTC. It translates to CASSSRRGGTNYGYTF.

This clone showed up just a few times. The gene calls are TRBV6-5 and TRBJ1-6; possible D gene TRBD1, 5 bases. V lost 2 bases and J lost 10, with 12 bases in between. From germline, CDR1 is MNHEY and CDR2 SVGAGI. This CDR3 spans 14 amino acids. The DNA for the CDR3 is TGTGCCAGCAGTTACGAGGGGTTTTGGTCACCCCTCCACTTT. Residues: CASSYEGFWSPLHF.

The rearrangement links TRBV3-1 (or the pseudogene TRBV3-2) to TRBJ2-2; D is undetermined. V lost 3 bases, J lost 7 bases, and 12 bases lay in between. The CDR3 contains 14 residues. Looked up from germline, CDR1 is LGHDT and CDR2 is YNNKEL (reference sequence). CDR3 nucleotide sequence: TGTGCCAGCAGCCAGTCCACGAAAGTCGGGGAGCTGTTTTTT. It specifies CASSQSTKVGELFF.

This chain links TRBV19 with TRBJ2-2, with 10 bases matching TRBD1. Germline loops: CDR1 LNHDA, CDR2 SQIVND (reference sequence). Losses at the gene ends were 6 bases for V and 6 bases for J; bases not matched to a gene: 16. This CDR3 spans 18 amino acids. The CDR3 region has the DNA TGTGCCAGTAGACCCTCCCGAGGGACAGGGGTTTTTGCCGGGGAGCTGTTTTTT. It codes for CASRPSRGTGVFAGELFF. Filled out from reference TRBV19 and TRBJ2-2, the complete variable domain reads DGGITQSPKYLFRKEGQNVTLSCEQNLNHDAMYWYRQDPGQGLRLIYYSQIVNDFQKGDIAEGYSVSREKKESFPLTVTSAQKNPTAFYLCASRPSRGTGVFAGELFFGEGSRLTVL.

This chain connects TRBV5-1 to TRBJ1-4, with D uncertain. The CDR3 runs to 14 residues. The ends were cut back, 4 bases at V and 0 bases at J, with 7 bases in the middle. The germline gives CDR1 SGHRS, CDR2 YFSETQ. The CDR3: CASSIGATNEKLFF. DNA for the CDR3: TGCGCCAGCAGCATTGGGGCAACTAATGAAAAACTGTTTTTT.

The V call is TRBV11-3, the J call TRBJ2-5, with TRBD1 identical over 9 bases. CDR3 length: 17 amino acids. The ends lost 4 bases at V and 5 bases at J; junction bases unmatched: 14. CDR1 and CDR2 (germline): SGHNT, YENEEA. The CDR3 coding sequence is TGTGCCAGCAGCTCTTTATTTATGACAGGGGGAGGGGAGACCCAGTACTTC. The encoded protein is CASSSLFMTGGGETQYF.

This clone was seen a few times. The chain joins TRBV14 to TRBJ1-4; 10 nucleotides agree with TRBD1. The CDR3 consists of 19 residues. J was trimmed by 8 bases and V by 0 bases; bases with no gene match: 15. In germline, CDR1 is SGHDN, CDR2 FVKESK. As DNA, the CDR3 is TGTGCCAGCAGCCAAGATAGTTGGGGCCGCGGGACAGGGGTCGAAAAACTGTTTTTT. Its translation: CASSQDSWGRGTGVEKLFF.

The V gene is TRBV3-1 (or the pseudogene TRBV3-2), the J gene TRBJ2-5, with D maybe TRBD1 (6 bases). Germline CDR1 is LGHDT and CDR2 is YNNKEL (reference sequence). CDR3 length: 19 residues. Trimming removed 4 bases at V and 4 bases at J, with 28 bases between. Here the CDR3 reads CASSPNVPRDIRGRETQYF. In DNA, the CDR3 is TGTGCCAGCAGCCCAAACGTCCCCCGGGACATCCGAGGACGAGAGACCCAGTACTTC.

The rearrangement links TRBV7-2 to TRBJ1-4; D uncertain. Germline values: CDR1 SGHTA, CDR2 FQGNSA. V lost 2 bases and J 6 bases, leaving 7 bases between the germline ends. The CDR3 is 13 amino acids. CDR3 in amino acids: CASSLIRDEKLFF. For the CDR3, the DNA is TGTGCCAGCAGCTTAATTAGGGATGAAAAACTGTTTTTT.

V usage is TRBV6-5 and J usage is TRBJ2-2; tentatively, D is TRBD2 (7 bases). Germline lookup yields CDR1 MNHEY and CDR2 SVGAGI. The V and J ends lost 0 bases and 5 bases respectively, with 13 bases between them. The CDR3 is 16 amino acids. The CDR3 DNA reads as TGTGCCAGCAGTTACTCGGGGGGGCGCCCAACCGGGGAGCTGTTTTTT. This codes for CASSYSGGRPTGELFF.

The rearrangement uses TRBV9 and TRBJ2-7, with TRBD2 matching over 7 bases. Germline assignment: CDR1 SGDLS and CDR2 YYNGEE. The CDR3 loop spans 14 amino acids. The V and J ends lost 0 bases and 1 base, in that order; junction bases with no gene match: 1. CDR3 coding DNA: TGTGCCAGCAGCGTAGGAGCGGGGTCCTACGAGCAGTACTTC. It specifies CASSVGAGSYEQYF.

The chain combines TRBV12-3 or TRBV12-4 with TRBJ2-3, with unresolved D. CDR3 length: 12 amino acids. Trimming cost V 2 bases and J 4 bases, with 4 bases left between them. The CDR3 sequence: CASSLSPDTQYF. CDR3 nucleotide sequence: TGTGCCAGCAGTTTAAGCCCAGATACGCAGTATTTT.